This TCR beta chain derives from a study of OX40 agonist ivuxolimab in advanced cancers. Background on the study: Dosing consisted of intravenous ivuxolimab at 0.01 to 10 mg/kg every 2 weeks. A history of anti-PD-1, anti-PD-L1 or anti-CTLA-4 therapy was acceptable, and about 40% had some. Partial responses were achieved by three patients: one hepatocellular carcinoma, two cutaneous melanoma.

Generated by immunoSEQ multiplex PCR, the TCRdb table keeps only in-frame clones and is missing some. Seen here are about 46,000 clones, about 89% observed once, and the top ten hold around 11%. This clone was seen only a few times. The junction does not match germline at one end; this may be a read error. Any history of autoimmune disease or systemic immunosuppression disqualified patients. Germline assignment: CDR1 SNHLY and CDR2 FYNNEI. This CDR3 has 10 residues. The J gene is TRBJ1-2, the V gene TRBV2, with D possibly matching TRBD1 (5 bases). The sequence derives from an adult with an advanced solid tumor such as melanoma, head and neck, liver or kidney cancer. The starting material was CD4+ or CD8+ T cells sorted from blood, obtained in a trial of the OX40 agonist ivuxolimab. In nucleotides, the CDR3 is TGTGCCAGCAGTGAAAGCGGACATTTCTTC. This encodes CASSESGHFF. The whole variable domain, filled in from reference TRBV2 and TRBJ1-2, reads EPEVTQTPSHQVTQMGQEVILRCVPISNHLYFYWYRQILGQKVEFLVSFYNNEISEKSEIFDDQFSVERPDGSNFTLKIRSTKLEDSAMYFCASSESGHFFGSGTRLTVV.